This TCR beta chain was sequenced for a study of CD8 T cells in ankylosing spondylitis. This clonotype has a count of ten or more. This CDR3 comprises 14 residues. V lost 3 bases and J 5 bases, leaving 16 bases between the germline ends. Germline V CDR1 and CDR2: SQVTM, ANQGSEA. TCRdb re-called the 5' RACE reads through MiXCR, storing one row per CDR3 protein. The data show 200,000 to 250,000 distinct CDR3 sequences, around 11% seen once. The sequence came from a male donor with ankylosing spondylitis or in good health (not recorded which). Sequences were obtained from blood, either unsorted or a sorted T cell fraction (not recorded which). This chain connects TRBV29-1 to TRBJ2-5; D tentatively reads TRBD1 or TRBD2 (7 bases each). CDR3 DNA sequence: TGCAGCGTTGATCCACTAGCGACAGGGGAGACCCAGTACTTC. Translating gives CSVDPLATGETQYF.